This passage covers 17 T cell receptor beta chains from one sample sequenced in a study of beta chain features in type 1 diabetes (dated by TCRdb to between 2018 and 2020). Receptor libraries were prepared by the immunoSEQ multiplex PCR assay. All of the isolated RNA was reverse transcribed with the High Capacity cDNA Reverse Transcription Kit, so expressed TCRB transcripts were sequenced. TCRdb's version of the immuneACCESS table is confined to in-frame rearrangements and falls short of the full clone set. An unresolved V gene accounts for under half of the shortfall where checked; the remainder is of unknown origin. The sample contains about 330,000 clones, 9.5% to 12% of them found a single time. Together, the top ten hold over 0.015% of the sample. Material for sequencing was naive CD4+ T cells from blood. This specimen's cell subset or site label, interpreted: true naive CD4+ T cells. Every receptor here comes from a woman in her 30s in good health.

This clone appeared a few times. V and J are TRBV5-1 and TRBJ2-1, with TRBD2 matching 8 bases. This CDR3 is built from 15 residues. V lost 5 bases to trimming and J lost 4 bases; unmatched junction nucleotides: 8. Germline-derived CDR1 and CDR2 are SGHRS and YFSETQ. The CDR3 DNA is TGCGCCAGCAGTTTACTAGCGGAAATATACAATGAGCAGTTCTTC. It encodes CASSLLAEIYNEQFF. Based on the CDR3 plus reference TRBV5-1 and TRBJ2-1, the full variable domain is KAGVTQTPRYLIKTRGQQVTLSCSPISGHRSVSWYQQTPGQGLQFLFEYFSETQRNKGNFPGRFSGRQFSNSRSEMNVSTLELGDSALYLCASSLLAEIYNEQFFGPGTRLTVL.

In this sample, this clone turned up a few times. The chain has TRBV5-1 and TRBJ2-3; 8 positions agree with TRBD2. From germline, CDR1 is SGHRS and CDR2 YFSETQ. The trim removed 4 bases at V and 2 bases at J, leaving 6 bases unmatched. This CDR3 contains 15 residues. CDR3 sequence (DNA): TGCGCCAGCAGCCTCCGGGGGGGGGCCACAGATACGCAGTATTTT. Amino acid sequence: CASSLRGGATDTQYF.

V is TRBV18 and J is TRBJ2-5; 11 bases agree with TRBD2. Germline V lookup: CDR1 KGHSH, CDR2 LQKENI. CDR3 length: 16 residues. The J segment lost 2 bases and the V segment lost 0 bases, leaving 2 bases of the junction unmatched. The CDR3 DNA follows: TGTGCCAGCTCACCACCGACTAGCGGGGCTCAAGAGACCCAGTACTTC. Its translation is CASSPPTSGAQETQYF.

This clone was detected only a few times. The gene calls are TRBV5-6 and TRBJ2-2; a weak D match, TRBD1 (6 bases). Trimming removed 4 bases at V and 1 base at J, with 11 bases between. CDR1 SGHDT and CDR2 YYEEEE come from the germline V gene. There are 15 residues in the CDR3. The CDR3 DNA reads TGTGCCAGCAGCCGACAGGCACTGAACACCGGGGAGCTGTTTTTT. Translation gives CASSRQALNTGELFF.

This sequence joins TRBV11-3 and TRBJ2-7; 9 nucleotides agree with TRBD1. V lost 5 bases to trimming and J lost 6 bases; unmatched junction nucleotides: 8. Germline CDR1 is SGHNT and CDR2 is YENEEA. The length of the CDR3 is 14 residues. The CDR3 loop reads CASSPGTGTGEQYF. DNA for the CDR3: TGTGCCAGCAGCCCCGGGACAGGGACAGGCGAGCAGTACTTC. The complete variable domain, with remaining parts taken from reference TRBV11-3 and TRBJ2-7, reads EAGVVQSPRYKIIEKKQPVAFWCNPISGHNTLYWYLQNLGQGPELLIRYENEEAVDDSQLPKDRFSAERLKGVDSTLKIQPAELGDSAVYLCASSPGTGTGEQYFGPGTRLTVT.

This clone came up a few times. The V call is TRBV5-1, the J call TRBJ2-7; no clear D. V lost 4 bases and J lost 2, with 4 bases in between. Germline-derived CDR1 and CDR2 are SGHRS and YFSETQ. There are 11 residues in the CDR3. CDR3: CASSETYEQYF. The CDR3 nucleotides read TGCGCCAGCAGCGAGACCTACGAGCAGTACTTC.

This clone was seen only a few times. The chain couples TRBV5-1 to TRBJ2-5, with D unclear. Trimming removed 4 bases at V and 5 bases at J, with 9 bases between. The CDR3 consists of 12 residues. Per the germline V gene, CDR1 is SGHRS and CDR2 is YFSETQ. The CDR3 spells CASSHPRETQYF. The CDR3 region has the DNA TGCGCCAGCAGCCACCCTCGGGAGACCCAGTACTTC.

This clone was found a few times. This sequence joins TRBV2 and TRBJ2-2; 7 bases match TRBD1. This CDR3 has 15 amino acids. With 4 bases clipped from V and 0 bases from J, the junction kept 2 bases outside the gene matches. Germline values: CDR1 SNHLY, CDR2 FYNNEI. The CDR3: CASSGDRANTGELFF. In DNA, the CDR3 is TGTGCCAGCAGTGGGGACAGAGCGAACACCGGGGAGCTGTTTTTT. The full variable domain, with the rest looked up from reference TRBV2 and TRBJ2-2, is EPEVTQTPSHQVTQMGQEVILRCVPISNHLYFYWYRQILGQKVEFLVSFYNNEISEKSEIFDDQFSVERPDGSNFTLKIRSTKLEDSAMYFCASSGDRANTGELFFGEGSRLTVL.

This clone was counted a few times. The chain couples TRBV14 to TRBJ1-2; D is ambiguous. The length of the CDR3 is 12 residues. Trimming cost V 0 bases and J 7 bases, with 6 bases left between them. Germline CDR1 reads SGHDN; CDR2 reads FVKESK. The CDR3 bases are TGTGCCAGCAGCCAAGATCGCGGTGGCTACACCTTC. Protein sequence: CASSQDRGGYTF. Full variable domain (rest looked up from reference TRBV14 and TRBJ1-2): EAGVTQFPSHSVIEKGQTVTLRCDPISGHDNLYWYRRVMGKEIKFLLHFVKESKQDESGMPNNRFLAERTGGTYSTLKVQPAELEDSGVYFCASSQDRGGYTFGSGTRLTVV.

This clone came up a few times. This rearrangement joins TRBV5-1 to TRBJ1-5; D not certain. The CDR3 is 15 residues long. The V gene's germline CDR1 is SGHRS and CDR2 YFSETQ. The ends were cut back, 4 bases at V and 6 bases at J, with 17 bases in the middle. As DNA, the CDR3 is TGCGCCAGCAGCCCGGACGGGATGGATGCTCAGCCCCAGCATTTT. This sequence encodes CASSPDGMDAQPQHF.

This chain joins TRBV7-9 and TRBJ2-5; D possibly corresponds to TRBD1 (5 bases). Germline CDR1 reads SEHNR; CDR2 reads FQNEAQ (reference sequence). Trimming took off 0 bases at V and 4 bases at J, with 9 bases between the two ends. The length of the CDR3 is 14 residues. CDR3 sequence (DNA): TGTGCCAGCAGCTTAGCGGGGCAGCGAGAGACCCAGTACTTC. Residues: CASSLAGQRETQYF.

This clone showed up just a few times. The chain combines TRBV2 with TRBJ2-5; D is perhaps TRBD1 (5 bases). V lost 4 bases, J lost 2 bases, and 11 bases lay in between. The CDR3 loop spans 14 amino acids. Germline V CDR1 and CDR2: SNHLY, FYNNEI. The CDR3 DNA follows: TGTGCCAGCAGTGTTGGCAGGACACAAGAGACCCAGTACTTC. This codes for CASSVGRTQETQYF.

This clone was picked up a small number of times. This rearrangement joins TRBV19 to TRBJ1-3; the D is unclear. Germline CDR1 LNHDA, CDR2 SQIVND (reference sequence). The V gene lost 10 bases and the J gene lost 4 bases, with 17 bases spanning the gap. The CDR3 covers 14 residues. CDR3 region: CATKTLSAGNTIYF. The CDR3 DNA reads as TGTGCCACCAAGACACTTTCAGCAGGAAACACCATATATTTT. The complete variable domain, with remaining parts taken from reference TRBV19 and TRBJ1-3, reads DGGITQSPKYLFRKEGQNVTLSCEQNLNHDAMYWYRQDPGQGLRLIYYSQIVNDFQKGDIAEGYSVSREKKESFPLTVTSAQKNPTAFYLCATKTLSAGNTIYFGEGSWLTVV.

The chain combines TRBV4-3 with TRBJ2-4, with 7 bases fitting TRBD2. J was trimmed by 7 bases and V by 0 bases; bases with no gene match: 9. Germline V gene sequence: CDR1 LGHNA, CDR2 YSLEER. This CDR3 has 16 amino acids. CDR3 DNA: TGCGCCAGCAGCCAAGATCGCGGGAGTCTAGGGAACATTCAGTACTTC. Residues: CASSQDRGSLGNIQYF.

A few counts support this clone. The chain uses TRBV4-2 and TRBJ2-1; 13 bases map to TRBD2. The CDR3 sequence is 15 residues long. CDR1 and CDR2 from the germline V gene are LGHNA and YNFKEQ. V dropped 1 base and J dropped 8; count of bases not matched to a gene: 2. This CDR3 reads CASSQGTSGSYEQFF. CDR3 bases: TGTGCCAGCAGCCAAGGGACTAGCGGGAGCTATGAGCAGTTCTTC.

This clone was found a few times. The V and J genes are TRBV7-8 and TRBJ2-1; 9 bases map to TRBD2. The V gene end was trimmed by 5 bases and the J gene end by 7 bases; junction bases not matched to a gene: 6. The length of the CDR3 is 14 residues. Germline values: CDR1 SGHVS, CDR2 FQNEAQ. DNA of the CDR3: TGTGCCAGCAGCCCCCGACTAGCGGAAAATGAGCAGTTCTTC. It yields the protein CASSPRLAENEQFF.

The DNA for the CDR3 is TGTGCCAGCAGTTCGCACCTCTCAGCGGGTAAAGAGACCCAGTACTTC. Translation gives CASSSHLSAGKETQYF. The chain uses TRBV27 and TRBJ2-5, with D tentatively TRBD2 (6 bases). V was clipped by 4 bases and J by 3 bases, with 18 bases between them. The CDR3 consists of 16 residues. Germline V gives CDR1 MNHEY, CDR2 SMNVEV (reference sequence).